A selection of T cell receptor beta chains follows, all from one sample in a study of blood T cell repertoires in COVID-19. Clones were sequenced by immunoSEQ multiplex PCR, and TCRdb holds only the in-frame ones, with some missing. The sample lists roughly 290,000 clones; approximately 83% were seen once. Material for sequencing was PBMCs or T cells enriched from blood (not recorded which). The receptors stem from a woman aged 25 to 39 who had recovered from COVID-19. The CDR3 runs from the conserved cysteine through the conserved F or W. The order of the fields is CDR3 DNA, CDR3 protein, clone size, J gene, D gene, V gene. A D gene is named only where the DNA matches it firmly. A row's size may be missing; if present it is once, few, many or a size class.

cdr3_nt: TGTGCCAGTAGTATAGGAGGGGGCACCGGGGAGCTGTTTTTT; cdr3_aa: CASSIGGGTGELFF; clone_size: NA; j_call: TRBJ2-2; d_call: NA; v_call: TRBV19
cdr3_nt: TGTGCCAGCAGCCCGGGTAACCAAGAGACCCAGTACTTC; cdr3_aa: CASSPGNQETQYF; clone_size: NA; j_call: TRBJ2-5; d_call: NA; v_call: TRBV7-3
cdr3_nt: TGCGCCAGCAGTGGGACAGGGCCAACGGATGAGCAGTTCTTC; cdr3_aa: CASSGTGPTDEQFF; clone_size: NA; j_call: TRBJ2-1; d_call: TRBD1; v_call: TRBV10-2
cdr3_nt: TGTGCCTCTCCCGGGACAGGGGGCAGGGTAGGCTACACCTTC; cdr3_aa: CASPGTGGRVGYTF; clone_size: once; j_call: TRBJ1-2; d_call: TRBD1; v_call: TRBV30
cdr3_nt: TGTGCCAGCCGACCACATACATACAGGGCGGGTGCTGGGAACACTGAAGCTTTCTTT; cdr3_aa: CASRPHTYRAGAGNTEAFF; clone_size: NA; j_call: TRBJ1-1; d_call: NA; v_call: TRBV28
cdr3_nt: TGTGCCAGCAGCCCCGCGGGGGGAAGGGATGGCTACACCTTC; cdr3_aa: CASSPAGGRDGYTF; clone_size: NA; j_call: TRBJ1-2; d_call: NA; v_call: TRBV3-1/TRBV3-2
cdr3_nt: TGTGCCAGCAGCACCCGACAGGGGGGTCAAGAGACCCAGTACTTC; cdr3_aa: CASSTRQGGQETQYF; clone_size: NA; j_call: TRBJ2-5; d_call: TRBD1; v_call: TRBV4-2
cdr3_nt: TGCGCCAGCAGCTTGGCACAGGCTTCAGCTAACTATGGCTACACCTTC; cdr3_aa: CASSLAQASANYGYTF; clone_size: NA; j_call: TRBJ1-2; d_call: NA; v_call: TRBV5-1
cdr3_nt: TGTGCCAGCAGACCCAGGGGGGCTACAGATACGCAGTATTTT; cdr3_aa: CASRPRGATDTQYF; clone_size: NA; j_call: TRBJ2-3; d_call: NA; v_call: TRBV3-1/TRBV3-2
cdr3_nt: TGTGCCAGCAGCTTAAAGGACAGGGCTTCGAGGGAGCAGTACTTC; cdr3_aa: CASSLKDRASREQYF; clone_size: NA; j_call: TRBJ2-7; d_call: TRBD1; v_call: TRBV7-8
cdr3_nt: TGTGCCACCAGTGATTCCCAGACATGGGCGGGAAACACCATATATTTT; cdr3_aa: CATSDSQTWAGNTIYF; clone_size: few; j_call: TRBJ1-3; d_call: NA; v_call: TRBV24-1
cdr3_nt: TGTGCCAGTAGTCGGGCGGTTTCGAGGGCAGAAGCTTTCTTT; cdr3_aa: CASSRAVSRAEAFF; clone_size: NA; j_call: TRBJ1-1; d_call: NA; v_call: TRBV19
cdr3_nt: TGTGCCAGCAGCTTTAACGGGAACACTGAAGCTTTCTTT; cdr3_aa: CASSFNGNTEAFF; clone_size: NA; j_call: TRBJ1-1; d_call: NA; v_call: TRBV11-2
cdr3_nt: TGTGCCAGCATCCCTCCGCCGGGTAGCGGGGTATCCCACAATGAGCAGTTCTTC; cdr3_aa: CASIPPPGSGVSHNEQFF; clone_size: NA; j_call: TRBJ2-1; d_call: TRBD2; v_call: TRBV28
cdr3_nt: TGTGCCAGCAGTATAGCCGGGGTATTCTATGGCTACACCTTC; cdr3_aa: CASSIAGVFYGYTF; clone_size: NA; j_call: TRBJ1-2; d_call: NA; v_call: TRBV28
cdr3_nt: TGTGCCAGCAGACTCAACAGGGTTAGCGCCAACACCGGGGAGCTGTTTTTT; cdr3_aa: CASRLNRVSANTGELFF; clone_size: NA; j_call: TRBJ2-2; d_call: NA; v_call: TRBV28
cdr3_nt: TGTGCCAGCAGACAGGGGGTCGTGCCCCAGCATTTT; cdr3_aa: CASRQGVVPQHF; clone_size: NA; j_call: TRBJ1-5; d_call: TRBD1; v_call: TRBV6-4
cdr3_nt: TGTGCCAGCAGCTTCTCTACCTACAATGAGCAGTTCTTC; cdr3_aa: CASSFSTYNEQFF; clone_size: NA; j_call: TRBJ2-1; d_call: NA; v_call: TRBV7-2
cdr3_nt: TGCAGCGTTTCCCCACAGTTCTCGAACACTGAAGCTTTCTTT; cdr3_aa: CSVSPQFSNTEAFF; clone_size: NA; j_call: TRBJ1-1; d_call: NA; v_call: TRBV29-1
cdr3_nt: TGTGCCAGCAGCTTAGGCCCCGGGACAGGGGGCGCCGCAGATACGCAGTATTTT; cdr3_aa: CASSLGPGTGGAADTQYF; clone_size: NA; j_call: TRBJ2-3; d_call: TRBD1; v_call: TRBV11-2
cdr3_nt: TGTGCCAGCAGCGTAATTTCAGGGATGGATGAAAAACTGTTTTTT; cdr3_aa: CASSVISGMDEKLFF; clone_size: few; j_call: TRBJ1-4; d_call: NA; v_call: TRBV7-9
cdr3_nt: TGTGCCAGCAGTCTTCCTCCCGGGACAGGGATGGTTTTTCAGGAAAAACTGTTTTTT; cdr3_aa: CASSLPPGTGMVFQEKLFF; clone_size: few; j_call: TRBJ1-4; d_call: TRBD1; v_call: TRBV28
cdr3_nt: TGCGCCAGCAGCTTAACCCCAGGGGGCCGGAACACTGAAGCTTTCTTT; cdr3_aa: CASSLTPGGRNTEAFF; clone_size: NA; j_call: TRBJ1-1; d_call: TRBD1; v_call: TRBV5-1
cdr3_nt: TGTGCCAGCAGTTTTTTCGATGAGCAGTTCTTC; cdr3_aa: CASSFFDEQFF; clone_size: NA; j_call: TRBJ2-1; d_call: NA; v_call: TRBV28
cdr3_nt: TGTGCCAGCAGCCCCACCCAACTAGGGGAGCAGTTCTTC; cdr3_aa: CASSPTQLGEQFF; clone_size: NA; j_call: TRBJ2-1; d_call: NA; v_call: TRBV7-3
cdr3_nt: TGTGCCACCAGCGGGGACAGAGGAGAGACCCAGTACTTC; cdr3_aa: CATSGDRGETQYF; clone_size: NA; j_call: TRBJ2-5; d_call: TRBD1; v_call: TRBV15
cdr3_nt: TGTGCCAGCAGCTCCTCGGCCGGGGAGCTGTTTTTT; cdr3_aa: CASSSSAGELFF; clone_size: NA; j_call: TRBJ2-2; d_call: NA; v_call: TRBV9
cdr3_nt: TGTGCCAGCAGCCAAGATCGACGACAGAACTATGGCTACACCTTC; cdr3_aa: CASSQDRRQNYGYTF; clone_size: NA; j_call: TRBJ1-2; d_call: NA; v_call: TRBV4-2
cdr3_nt: TGCAGTGCTAGTGACAGTCAGTATAGCAATCAGCCCCAGCATTTT; cdr3_aa: CSASDSQYSNQPQHF; clone_size: NA; j_call: TRBJ1-5; d_call: NA; v_call: TRBV20-1
cdr3_nt: TGTGCCAGCAGACCTACAGGGTCTGAAGCTTTCTTT; cdr3_aa: CASRPTGSEAFF; clone_size: NA; j_call: TRBJ1-1; d_call: NA; v_call: TRBV28
cdr3_nt: TGTGCCAGCTCACCGCCAGGTGTAGAGGGGGCCTACGAGCAGTACTTC; cdr3_aa: CASSPPGVEGAYEQYF; clone_size: NA; j_call: TRBJ2-7; d_call: NA; v_call: TRBV18
cdr3_nt: TGTGCCAGCAGCCTGACAGTTAGTGAAAAACTGTTTTTT; cdr3_aa: CASSLTVSEKLFF; clone_size: NA; j_call: TRBJ1-4; d_call: NA; v_call: TRBV5-4
cdr3_nt: TGTGCCTGGAGTGGGGACACCAGCTCTGGAAACACCATATATTTT; cdr3_aa: CAWSGDTSSGNTIYF; clone_size: NA; j_call: TRBJ1-3; d_call: NA; v_call: TRBV30
cdr3_nt: TGCGCCAGCAGCTTGGATCCAGGGGCGAGGAATGAGCAGTTCTTC; cdr3_aa: CASSLDPGARNEQFF; clone_size: NA; j_call: TRBJ2-1; d_call: NA; v_call: TRBV5-1
cdr3_nt: TGTGCCAGCTCACTCCAGGGGCTATCTTTCATGAACACTGAAGCTTTCTTT; cdr3_aa: CASSLQGLSFMNTEAFF; clone_size: NA; j_call: TRBJ1-1; d_call: NA; v_call: TRBV18
cdr3_nt: TGTGCCAGCAGTTCTCAGGGGAAGGGCAATCAGCCCCAGCATTTT; cdr3_aa: CASSSQGKGNQPQHF; clone_size: few; j_call: TRBJ1-5; d_call: NA; v_call: TRBV2
cdr3_nt: TGTGCCATCAAGGACAGCGCAGCTAGCACAGATACGCAGTATTTT; cdr3_aa: CAIKDSAASTDTQYF; clone_size: NA; j_call: TRBJ2-3; d_call: NA; v_call: TRBV10-3
cdr3_nt: TGTGCCTGGGGCGGGGGTCTAAACCAAGAGACCCAGTACTTC; cdr3_aa: CAWGGGLNQETQYF; clone_size: NA; j_call: TRBJ2-5; d_call: TRBD2; v_call: TRBV30
cdr3_nt: TGTGCCAGCAGCCCGGGACTAGCGGTCACAGATACGCAGTATTTT; cdr3_aa: CASSPGLAVTDTQYF; clone_size: NA; j_call: TRBJ2-3; d_call: TRBD2; v_call: TRBV5-4
cdr3_nt: TGTGCCAGCAGGGCACAATCAGGGTTCGGCGGGGAGCTGTTTTTT; cdr3_aa: CASRAQSGFGGELFF; clone_size: NA; j_call: TRBJ2-2; d_call: NA; v_call: TRBV2
cdr3_nt: TGTGCCAGCAGCTTAGGCTACCAGGGGAACACTGAAGCTTTCTTT; cdr3_aa: CASSLGYQGNTEAFF; clone_size: NA; j_call: TRBJ1-1; d_call: NA; v_call: TRBV7-9
cdr3_nt: TGTGCCAGCAGTTTACAGGGTCGCTACGAGCAGTACTTC; cdr3_aa: CASSLQGRYEQYF; clone_size: NA; j_call: TRBJ2-7; d_call: NA; v_call: TRBV27
cdr3_nt: TGTGCCAGCAGTGAAGCCTACAGGGGCCCTCTTAGCGAGCAGTACTTC; cdr3_aa: CASSEAYRGPLSEQYF; clone_size: NA; j_call: TRBJ2-7; d_call: TRBD1; v_call: TRBV6-1
cdr3_nt: TGTGCCAGCAAAGAGGGGGCGATCGTCAAGCAGTTCTTC; cdr3_aa: CASKEGAIVKQFF; clone_size: NA; j_call: TRBJ2-1; d_call: TRBD1; v_call: TRBV6-5
cdr3_nt: TGCGCCAGCAGCCCCTCGGACAGGACTAGCACAGATACGCAGTATTTT; cdr3_aa: CASSPSDRTSTDTQYF; clone_size: few; j_call: TRBJ2-3; d_call: TRBD1; v_call: TRBV4-1
cdr3_nt: TGTGCCATCAGTGAGTCAGGGAGATATTCACCCCTCCACTTT; cdr3_aa: CAISESGRYSPLHF; clone_size: NA; j_call: TRBJ1-6; d_call: NA; v_call: TRBV10-3
cdr3_nt: TGTGCCAGCAGTGAACACGGGAGGGGAGAGACCCAGTACTTC; cdr3_aa: CASSEHGRGETQYF; clone_size: NA; j_call: TRBJ2-5; d_call: TRBD2; v_call: TRBV6-1
cdr3_nt: TGTGCCAGCAGTCCACTAGCGGTATTTAATTTGAGGGCCTACGAGCAGTACTTC; cdr3_aa: CASSPLAVFNLRAYEQYF; clone_size: NA; j_call: TRBJ2-7; d_call: TRBD2; v_call: TRBV7-8
cdr3_nt: TGTGCCAGCAGAAGAGTACCAGACACCATGCCCACCGGGGAGCTGTTTTTT; cdr3_aa: CASRRVPDTMPTGELFF; clone_size: NA; j_call: TRBJ2-2; d_call: NA; v_call: TRBV5-4
cdr3_nt: TGTGCCAGCAGCCCCCTGGGAGCGGGGGGGTCAGATACGCAGTATTTT; cdr3_aa: CASSPLGAGGSDTQYF; clone_size: NA; j_call: TRBJ2-3; d_call: TRBD2; v_call: TRBV6-4
cdr3_nt: TGTGCCAGCAGTTTCGACAGGGGCGGGAAGACCCAGTACTTC; cdr3_aa: CASSFDRGGKTQYF; clone_size: NA; j_call: TRBJ2-5; d_call: TRBD1; v_call: TRBV27